These 9 T cell receptor beta chains originate from one sample sequenced in a study of CD4 T cells in relation to SARS-CoV-2 and coronaviruses. Profiling relied on immunoSEQ multiplex PCR, and the TCRdb table lists in-frame clones only, not all of them. Of about 40,000 clones in the sample, roughly 83% are singletons; the top ten hold around 7%. Their antigen targets remain unknown. Input material: naive CD4+ T cells from PBMCs, cultured in vitro. This sample's subset: naive CD4+ T cells isolated by negative enrichment. These receptors came from an adult with COVID-19.

The V and J genes are TRBV6-5 and TRBJ2-2, with TRBD2 matching 11 bases. From germline, CDR1 is MNHEY and CDR2 SVGAGI. J lost 4 bases, V lost 5 bases, and 3 bases had no gene match. The CDR3 covers 15 residues. CDR3 protein: CASSRTSGLTGELFF. The CDR3 bases are TGTGCCAGCAGTCGGACTAGCGGGCTCACCGGGGAGCTGTTTTTT.

The CDR3 nucleotides are TGTGCCAGCAGCCCGCTCGACCCTGGGAATCAGCCCCAGCATTTT. This sequence encodes CASSPLDPGNQPQHF. The V call is TRBV6-5, the J call TRBJ1-5; unclear D gene. The CDR3 is 15 amino acids. Germline CDR1 reads MNHEY; CDR2 reads SVGAGI. With 6 bases removed from V and 4 bases from J, the gap between germline ends came to 16 bases.

The chain has TRBV7-9 and TRBJ2-1; D may be TRBD2 (5 bases). Germline CDR1 reads SEHNR; CDR2 reads FQNEAQ (reference sequence). The CDR3 totals 17 residues. V was shortened by 1 base and J by 4 bases, with 17 bases between the two germline ends. CDR3 amino acids: CASSLDRRREVYNEQFF. Here the CDR3 DNA reads TGTGCCAGCAGCTTAGATCGGCGACGGGAAGTATACAATGAGCAGTTCTTC.

The rearrangement uses TRBV19 and TRBJ1-1; D is unresolved. V gave up 3 bases and J gave up 10 bases, with 9 bases separating them. The CDR3 has 11 amino acids. Germline V lookup: CDR1 LNHDA, CDR2 SQIVND (reference sequence). As DNA, the CDR3 is TGTGCCAGTAGTATCAGACAACGAGCTTTCTTT. The encoded protein is CASSIRQRAFF.

This chain links TRBV5-1 with TRBJ2-1, with 8 bases that match TRBD1. Germline CDR1 is SGHRS and CDR2 is YFSETQ. CDR3 size: 14 residues. The V and J ends lost 6 bases and 4 bases, in that order; junction bases with no gene match: 6. Here the CDR3 DNA reads TGCGCCAGCACCGGGGACAGGACTTACAATGAGCAGTTCTTC. Translating it yields CASTGDRTYNEQFF.

V and J are TRBV6-5 and TRBJ2-1; 11 bases match TRBD2. CDR1 is MNHEY, CDR2 SVGAGI, per germline. This CDR3 region has 15 residues. V lost 6 bases to trimming and J lost 6 bases; unmatched junction nucleotides: 7. The CDR3 DNA reads TGTGCCAGCAGGATACTAGCGGGAGCGGGCAATGAGCAGTTCTTC. Translation: CASRILAGAGNEQFF.

V gene TRBV4-3 combines with J gene TRBJ2-1; TRBD2 matches at 7 bases. V gave up 0 bases and J gave up 8 bases; unmatched junction bases: 10. This CDR3 is 16 amino acids long. The germline V gene has CDR1 LGHNA and CDR2 YSLEER. The CDR3 loop reads CASSQDNGGRVYEQFF. CDR3 DNA sequence: TGCGCCAGCAGCCAAGATAATGGCGGGAGAGTCTATGAGCAGTTCTTC.

This chain uses TRBV28 with TRBJ1-5; D not certain. V was clipped by 7 bases and J by 2 bases, with 9 bases between them. Germline assignment: CDR1 MDHEN and CDR2 SYDVKM. The CDR3 totals 13 residues. CDR3: CASKKGGNQPQHF. The CDR3 nucleotides read TGTGCCAGCAAGAAGGGTGGCAATCAGCCCCAGCATTTT.

The rearrangement uses TRBV19 and TRBJ2-7; unclear D gene. V was cut by 3 bases and J by 4 bases, with 13 bases left in between. This CDR3 spans 14 amino acids. CDR1 and CDR2 (germline): LNHDA, SQIVND (reference sequence). CDR3 in amino acids: CASSIYSGPYEQYF. The CDR3 DNA is TGTGCCAGTAGTATCTACTCTGGGCCGTACGAGCAGTACTTC.